This T cell receptor beta chain comes out of a study of Ad26.COV2.S vaccination and SARS-CoV-2 variants. On the study more broadly: Within the COV1001 Ad26.COV2.S trial arm, the donor was enrolled. Donor got 5x10^10 or 1x10^11 viral particles of Ad26.COV2.S.

By frequency in the sample, this clone is medium-sized. Only in-frame clones appear in the TCRdb table, and some are missing; sequencing was by immunoSEQ multiplex PCR. The sample contains about 350,000 clones, roughly 90% of which appear only once. As for treatment: about 20 received Ad26.COV2.S at low or high dose, single or two shots; about five received placebo; per-sample allocation not given. Samples analyzed were those drawn on day 63 after the first vaccine or placebo injection. Within Boston, the person who donated was an adult of 18-55 years. The starting material was peripheral blood, obtained in a trial of Ad26.COV2.S vaccine versus placebo. This sequence was found in a person between 18 and 59 years old who received the Ad26.COV2.S COVID-19 vaccine or a placebo.

DNA of the CDR3: TGTGCCAGCAGCTTATCTGTCAGGGACTCTTCACCCCTCACCGGGGAGCTGTTTTTT. This gives the protein CASSLSVRDSSPLTGELFF. J is TRBJ2-2 and V is TRBV7-8; weak D call: TRBD2 (6 bases). CDR1 is SGHVS and CDR2 is FQNEAQ in the germline V gene. This CDR3 has 19 amino acids. The V end was cut by 2 bases, the J end by 4 bases, with 23 bases between.